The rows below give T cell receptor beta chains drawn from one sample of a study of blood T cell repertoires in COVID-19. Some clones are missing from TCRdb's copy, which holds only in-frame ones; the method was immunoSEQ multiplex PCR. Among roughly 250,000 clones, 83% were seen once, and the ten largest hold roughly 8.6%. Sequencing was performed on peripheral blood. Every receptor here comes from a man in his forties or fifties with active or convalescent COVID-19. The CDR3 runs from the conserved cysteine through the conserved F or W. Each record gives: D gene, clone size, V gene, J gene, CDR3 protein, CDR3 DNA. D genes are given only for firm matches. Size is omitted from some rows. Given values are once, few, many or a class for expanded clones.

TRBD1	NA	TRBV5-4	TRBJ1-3	CASSLKDRGVGNTIYF	TGTGCCAGCAGCTTGAAGGACAGGGGTGTAGGAAACACCATATATTTT
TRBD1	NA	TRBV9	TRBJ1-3	CASSTRQGDGNTIYF	TGTGCCAGCAGCACCCGACAGGGTGACGGAAACACCATATATTTT
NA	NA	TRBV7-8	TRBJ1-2	CASSPASYGYTF	TGTGCCAGCAGCCCAGCCTCCTACGGCTACACCTTC
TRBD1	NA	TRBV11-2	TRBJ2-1	CASSLWDRTDNEQFF	TGTGCCAGCAGCTTATGGGACAGGACTGACAATGAGCAGTTCTTC
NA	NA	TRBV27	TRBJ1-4	CASSFWETASTGKLFF	TGTGCCAGCAGTTTTTGGGAGACGGCTTCGACGGGCAAACTGTTTTTT
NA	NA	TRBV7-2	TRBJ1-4	CASSLNPTVLSNEKLFF	TGTGCCAGCAGCTTAAATCCGACAGTACTCTCTAATGAAAAACTGTTTTTT
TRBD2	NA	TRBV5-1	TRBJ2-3	CASSFAGEGDTQYF	TGCGCCAGCAGCTTTGCGGGAGAGGGAGATACGCAGTATTTT
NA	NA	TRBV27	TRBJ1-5	CASSLKGNQPQHF	TGTGCCAGCAGTTTGAAGGGGAATCAGCCCCAGCATTTT
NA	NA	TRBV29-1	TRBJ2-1	CSVEVGGDEQFF	TGCAGCGTTGAAGTCGGGGGTGATGAGCAGTTCTTC
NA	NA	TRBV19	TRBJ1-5	CASTGGRDNQPQHF	TGTGCCAGTACCGGCGGCAGAGACAATCAGCCCCAGCATTTT
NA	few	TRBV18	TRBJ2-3	CASSPQQGSIRTDTQYF	TGTGCCAGCTCACCACAGCAGGGTAGTATCAGGACAGATACGCAGTATTTT
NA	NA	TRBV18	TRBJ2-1	CASSSGTRYNEQFF	TGTGCCAGCTCATCCGGGACAAGGTACAATGAGCAGTTCTTC
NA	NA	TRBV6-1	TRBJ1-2	CASSEAKYYGYTF	TGTGCCAGCAGTGAAGCTAAATATTATGGCTACACCTTC
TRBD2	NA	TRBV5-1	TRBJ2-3	CASSLVAGGSTDTQYF	TGCGCCAGCAGCTTGGTGGCGGGGGGGTCCACAGATACGCAGTATTTT
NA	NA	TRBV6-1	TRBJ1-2	CASSEGPLGYGYTF	TGTGCCAGCAGTGAGGGCCCCCTGGGCTATGGCTACACCTTC
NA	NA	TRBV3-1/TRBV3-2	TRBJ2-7	CASSQEGPIYEQYF	TGTGCCAGCAGCCAAGAGGGGCCTATCTACGAGCAGTACTTC
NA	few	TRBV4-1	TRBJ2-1	CASSQGGEFEQFF	TGCGCCAGCAGCCAAGGAGGAGAGTTTGAGCAGTTCTTC
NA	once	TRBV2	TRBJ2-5	CASSEEGQETQYF	TGTGCCAGCAGTGAAGAGGGGCAAGAGACCCAGTACTTC
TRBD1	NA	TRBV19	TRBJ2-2	CASQTGRSTGELFF	TGTGCCAGTCAGACAGGGAGAAGCACCGGGGAGCTGTTTTTT
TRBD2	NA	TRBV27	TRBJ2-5	CASSLTPTSGSETQYF	TGTGCCAGCAGTTTGACTCCGACTAGCGGGTCTGAGACCCAGTACTTC
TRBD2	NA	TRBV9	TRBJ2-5	CASSGSPGGKETQYF	TGTGCCAGCAGCGGATCTCCGGGAGGGAAAGAGACCCAGTACTTC
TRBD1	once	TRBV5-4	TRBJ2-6	CASSFPLGQISGANVLTF	TGTGCCAGCAGCTTCCCCCTGGGACAGATCTCTGGGGCCAACGTCCTGACTTTC
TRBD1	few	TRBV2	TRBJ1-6	CASKGQGGSPLHF	TGTGCCAGCAAAGGACAGGGAGGTTCACCCCTCCACTTT
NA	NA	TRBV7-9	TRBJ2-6	CASSLAIQASSGANVLTF	TGTGCCAGCAGCTTAGCTATACAGGCGAGCTCTGGGGCCAACGTCCTGACTTTC
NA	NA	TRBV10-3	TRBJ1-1	CAITATGENTEAFF	TGTGCCATCACCGCGACAGGAGAGAACACTGAAGCTTTCTTT
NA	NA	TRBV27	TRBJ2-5	CASSNTGFGETQYF	TGTGCCAGCAGCAATACAGGGTTCGGAGAGACCCAGTACTTC
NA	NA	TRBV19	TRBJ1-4	CASSSTSWELGEKLFF	TGTGCCAGTAGTTCTACATCCTGGGAGCTAGGGGAAAAACTGTTTTTT
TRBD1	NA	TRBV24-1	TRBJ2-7	CATSGTGLSYEQYF	TGTGCCACCAGTGGGACAGGACTTTCCTACGAGCAGTACTTC
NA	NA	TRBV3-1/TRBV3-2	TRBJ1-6	CASSLRGPSYSPLHF	TGTGCCAGCAGCCTCCGAGGGCCCAGTTATTCACCCCTCCACTTT
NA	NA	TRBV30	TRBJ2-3	CAWQTLGDTDTQYF	TGTGCCTGGCAAACCCTAGGGGATACAGATACGCAGTATTTT
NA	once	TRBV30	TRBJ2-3	CAWKLQRTSTDTQYF	TGTGCCTGGAAATTACAGCGGACTAGCACAGATACGCAGTATTTT
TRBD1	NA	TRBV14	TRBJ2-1	CASSPPTGQGAYNEQFF	TGTGCCAGCAGCCCACCCACTGGACAGGGGGCATACAATGAGCAGTTCTTC
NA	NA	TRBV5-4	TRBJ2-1	CASRGEGAGGYNEQFF	TGTGCCAGCAGGGGGGAGGGGGCGGGAGGATACAATGAGCAGTTCTTC
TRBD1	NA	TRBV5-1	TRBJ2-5	CASSFGQGGETQYF	TGCGCCAGCAGCTTTGGACAGGGAGGAGAGACCCAGTACTTC
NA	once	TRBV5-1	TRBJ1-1	CASSYLTSRGTEAFF	TGCGCCAGCAGCTACCTCACGAGCAGGGGCACTGAAGCTTTCTTT
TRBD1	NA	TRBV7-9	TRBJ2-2	CASSTDRDRKTGELFF	TGTGCCAGCAGCACGGACCGGGACAGAAAGACCGGGGAGCTGTTTTTT
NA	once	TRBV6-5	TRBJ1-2	CASSRQVQGGYTF	TGTGCCAGCAGCAGGCAGGTCCAAGGCGGCTACACCTTC
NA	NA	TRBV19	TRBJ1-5	CASTDAVGKPQHF	TGTGCCAGTACTGACGCGGTCGGGAAGCCCCAGCATTTT
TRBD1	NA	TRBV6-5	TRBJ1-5	CASSRQGASNQPQHF	TGTGCCAGCAGCCGACAGGGAGCGAGCAATCAGCCCCAGCATTTT
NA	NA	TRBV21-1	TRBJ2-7	CAKPAEQYF	TGTGCCAAGCCTGCAGAGCAGTACTTC
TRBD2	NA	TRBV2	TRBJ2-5	CASSGTSGGPVGTQYF	TGTGCCAGCAGTGGAACTAGCGGGGGACCCGTGGGGACCCAGTACTTC
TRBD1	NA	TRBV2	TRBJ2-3	CASGTDYTDTQYF	TGTGCCAGCGGGACAGACTACACAGATACGCAGTATTTT
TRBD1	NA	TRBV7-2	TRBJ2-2	CASSPFDRGPGELFF	TGTGCCAGCAGCCCTTTCGACAGGGGACCCGGGGAGCTGTTTTTT
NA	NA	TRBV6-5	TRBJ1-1	CASSYSIEGNTEAFF	TGTGCCAGCAGTTACTCCATAGAGGGGAACACTGAAGCTTTCTTT
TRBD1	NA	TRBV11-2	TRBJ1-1	CASSRTGRNTEAFF	TGTGCCAGCAGCCGGACAGGGAGAAACACTGAAGCTTTCTTT
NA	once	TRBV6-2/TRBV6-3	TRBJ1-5	CASSYPREALGNQPQHF	TGTGCCAGCAGTTACCCCAGGGAGGCACTGGGGAATCAGCCCCAGCATTTT
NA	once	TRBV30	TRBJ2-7	CAWSGGGAMVQYF	TGTGCCTGGAGTGGAGGGGGGGCGATGGTGCAGTACTTC
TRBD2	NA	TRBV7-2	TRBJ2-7	CASSLSLAGDYFEQYF	TGTGCCAGCAGCTTATCGTTAGCGGGGGACTATTTCGAGCAGTACTTC
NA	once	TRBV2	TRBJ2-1	CASSGLDYNEQFF	TGTGCCAGCAGTGGACTGGATTACAATGAGCAGTTCTTC
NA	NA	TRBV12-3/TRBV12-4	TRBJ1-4	CASRQGWNEKLFF	TGTGCCAGCAGACAGGGATGGAATGAAAAACTGTTTTTT
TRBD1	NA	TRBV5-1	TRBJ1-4	CASSLEGTGGSKLFF	TGCGCCAGCAGCTTGGAAGGGACAGGGGGCTCGAAACTGTTTTTT
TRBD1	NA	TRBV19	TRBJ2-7	CASSILAGGVYEQYF	TGTGCCAGTAGTATTTTGGCAGGGGGTGTCTACGAGCAGTACTTC
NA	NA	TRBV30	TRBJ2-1	CAWSVDLNEQFF	TGTGCCTGGAGTGTAGACTTAAATGAGCAGTTCTTC
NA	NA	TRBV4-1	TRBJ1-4	CASGLGATNEKLFF	TGCGCCAGCGGACTAGGGGCAACTAATGAAAAACTGTTTTTT
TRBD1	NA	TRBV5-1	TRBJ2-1	CASSLGGQAPYNEQFF	TGCGCCAGCAGCTTGGGAGGACAGGCCCCCTACAATGAGCAGTTCTTC